The sequence of this T cell receptor beta chain was determined in a study of shared clonotypes between healthy human individuals. Study outcomes and limitations: Large depth notwithstanding, sorted-subset sequencing proved incomplete by rarefaction. Larger estimated richness was generally seen in naive subsets than in memory subsets.

This clone was recorded only once. What it binds is unknown. V shed 5 bases, J shed 7 bases, and the junction held 12 bases outside the gene matches. The CDR3 runs to 16 residues. Per the germline V gene, CDR1 is SEHNR and CDR2 is FQNEAQ (reference sequence). TCRdb keeps only in-frame clones here, not all; method: immunoSEQ multiplex PCR. In the table there are approximately 1.9 million clones, around 95% of which are singletons. Terminally differentiated effector memory CD45RA+ cells were excluded by CCR7 positive selection of CD45RO-negative cells. The rearrangement uses TRBV7-9 and TRBJ2-1, with 9 bases lining up with TRBD1. This receptor was obtained from a man aged 18 to 35 in good health. Some clones in this sample may be carry-over from other donors' samples. Sequencing was done on a sample of naive CD8+ T cells from PBMCs. The CDR3 bases are TGTGCCAGCAGCCCCCAAGGCCCGGGACAGGGAAATGAGCAGTTCTTC. It yields the protein CASSPQGPGQGNEQFF.